This TCR beta chain was sequenced during a study of human T cells and chemical hapten exposure. The V gene lost 2 bases and the J gene lost 6 bases, with 8 bases spanning the gap. Germline lookup yields CDR1 SQVTM and CDR2 ANQGSEA. The length of the CDR3 is 12 residues. Notes on the study in general: The immune response of these alopecia patients might not match healthy individuals'.

Time point: patch test 1, 2 weeks after DPC sensitization. The treatment denotes: therapeutic diphenylcyclopropenone sensitization with weekly scalp DPC. MiXCR, applied by TCRdb to the RACE reads, yields one record per CDR3 protein. The data hold around 99,000 distinct CDR3 sequences, with approximately 13% observed a single time. This clonotype was observed a single time. The antigen is not known. The sequence came from a woman aged 40-49 years with alopecia areata. Some clones in this sample may be carry-over from other donors' samples. This specimen was whole blood, taken in connection with sensitization to the hapten diphenylcyclopropenone (DPC). The V gene is TRBV29-1, the J gene TRBJ2-1; D call uncertain. In DNA, the CDR3 is TGCAGCGTTGAAACCCAAGGCAATGAGCAGTTCTTC. Translated: CSVETQGNEQFF.